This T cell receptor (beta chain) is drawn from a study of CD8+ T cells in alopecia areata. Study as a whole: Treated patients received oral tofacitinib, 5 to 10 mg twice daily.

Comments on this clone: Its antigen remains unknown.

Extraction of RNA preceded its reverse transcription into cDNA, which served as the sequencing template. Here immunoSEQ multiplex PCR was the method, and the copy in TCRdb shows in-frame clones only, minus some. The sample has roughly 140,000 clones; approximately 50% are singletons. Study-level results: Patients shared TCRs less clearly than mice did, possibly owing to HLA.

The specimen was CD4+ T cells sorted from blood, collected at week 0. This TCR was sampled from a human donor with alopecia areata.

The CDR3 DNA sequence: TGTGCCTGGGGTTGGAACGTAGATACGCAGTATTTT. Translation gives CAWGWNVDTQYF. The rearrangement joins TRBV30 to TRBJ2-3; D call uncertain. Germline CDR1 GTSNPN, CDR2 SVGIG (reference sequence). This CDR3 has 12 amino acids. With 5 bases removed from V and 5 bases from J, the gap between germline ends came to 11 bases.